This is a list of T cell receptor beta chains from one sample in a study of T-cell reconstitution after alpha-beta-depleted transplantation in children. A single record per CDR3 protein comes from TCRdb applying MiXCR to the PCR reads. Here the sample spans 610,000 or so distinct CDR3 sequences, about a quarter being singletons. The material was PBMCs, obtained before TCRalphabeta/CD19-depleted stem cell transplant. Receptors originate from a boy younger than two with Wiskott-Aldrich syndrome, due to receive a stem cell transplant. Both conserved end residues are part of each CDR3. D genes are given only for firm matches. Some rows mark clone size as missing; the rest say once, few, many or name a class of expanded clone.

>TRBJ2-7|few|TRBD2|TRBV13
CASTQGLAGDEQYF
TGTGCCAGCACCCAAGGACTAGCGGGAGACGAGCAGTACTTC
>TRBJ2-5|.|TRBD1|TRBV20-1
CSARYGQVWGQETQYF
TGCAGTGCTCGATACGGACAGGTCTGGGGTCAAGAGACCCAGTACTTC
>TRBJ1-6|.|.|TRBV27
CASRTPGPNSPLHF
TGTGCCAGCAGGACCCCAGGCCCTAATTCACCCCTCCACTTT
>TRBJ2-7|.|.|TRBV5-1
CASSLVADRLSYEQYF
TGCGCCAGCAGCTTGGTGGCGGACAGACTCTCCTACGAGCAGTACTTC
>TRBJ2-1|.|.|TRBV27
CASSPTDYNEQFF
TGTGCCAGCAGTCCGACAGATTACAATGAGCAGTTCTTC
>TRBJ2-1|.|TRBD2|TRBV2
CASSGGLGNEQFF
TGTGCCAGCAGTGGAGGACTAGGCAATGAGCAGTTCTTC
>TRBJ2-2|.|TRBD2|TRBV28
CASRLAGGELFF
TGTGCCAGCAGATTAGCGGGAGGGGAGCTGTTTTTT
>TRBJ1-2|.|.|TRBV25-1
CASSEFAFGRNYGYTF
TGTGCCAGCAGTGAATTCGCGTTTGGACGGAACTATGGCTACACCTTC
>TRBJ1-1|few|.|TRBV27
CASSAGGHAEAFF
TGTGCCAGCAGTGCGGGGGGGCACGCTGAAGCTTTCTTT
>TRBJ1-1|.|TRBD1|TRBV27
CASGTVNTEAFF
TGTGCCAGCGGGACAGTGAACACTGAAGCTTTCTTT
>TRBJ2-7|.|.|TRBV5-5
CASMTGGGDEQYF
TGTGCCAGCATGACTGGGGGCGGCGACGAGCAGTACTTC
>TRBJ2-7|many|TRBD2|TRBV5-1
CASSLEREFYEQYF
TGCGCCAGCAGCTTGGAGCGGGAGTTTTACGAGCAGTACTTC
>TRBJ2-5|.|TRBD1|TRBV6-5
CASSYSGTGVSETQYF
TGTGCCAGCAGTTACTCCGGGACAGGGGTGTCCGAGACCCAGTACTTC
>TRBJ2-3|.|.|TRBV18
CASSPPKPDTDTQYF
TGTGCCAGCTCACCACCTAAGCCCGACACAGATACGCAGTATTTT
>TRBJ2-2|few|TRBD1|TRBV5-1
CASERTGVNTGELFF
TGCGCCAGTGAAAGGACAGGGGTGAACACCGGGGAGCTGTTTTTT
>TRBJ1-3|.|.|TRBV3-1
CASSQDAGISGNTIYF
TGTGCCAGCAGCCAAGACGCGGGGATAAGTGGAAACACCATATATTTT
>TRBJ2-1|.|TRBD2|TRBV5-4
CASSLGTSEQFF
TGTGCCAGCAGCTTGGGGACTAGCGAGCAGTTCTTC
>TRBJ2-3|.|TRBD2|TRBV29-1
CSVGERERGYF
TGCAGCGTTGGGGAGCGGGAGCGGGGGTATTTT
>TRBJ2-7|.|.|TRBV20-1
CSVLGWRTKSYEQYF
TGCAGTGTCCTAGGTTGGAGGACAAAATCCTACGAGCAGTACTTC
>TRBJ1-2|few|.|TRBV12-3/TRBV12-4
CASSPRRGANYGYTF
TGTGCCAGCAGCCCCCGTCGTGGTGCTAACTATGGCTACACCTTC
>TRBJ2-2|few|TRBD1|TRBV7-2
CASKKDRQGDTGELFF
TGTGCCAGCAAAAAAGACAGACAGGGAGACACCGGGGAGCTGTTTTTT
>TRBJ1-6|.|.|TRBV14
CASSRGRGTNSPLHF
TGTGCCAGCAGCCGCGGCAGGGGAACTAATTCACCCCTCCACTTT
>TRBJ2-5|.|TRBD2|TRBV5-1
CASSFSGRAQETQYF
TGCGCCAGCAGCTTTAGCGGGAGGGCCCAAGAGACCCAGTACTTC
>TRBJ2-1|few|.|TRBV20-1
CSARGGGRPLYNEQFF
TGCAGTGCTAGGGGGGGCGGGAGACCCCTCTACAATGAGCAGTTCTTC
>TRBJ2-1|few|TRBD2|TRBV7-3
CASSHRGQAGGPRDEQFF
TGTGCCAGCAGCCACCGGGGGCAGGCGGGAGGGCCTCGCGATGAGCAGTTCTTC
>TRBJ2-2|many|.|TRBV5-1
CASSLEGQGTGELFF
TGTGCCAGCAGTTTAGAGGGCCAGGGCACCGGGGAGCTGTTTTTT
>TRBJ2-7|few|TRBD1|TRBV4-2
CASSPHRGEYEQYF
TGTGCCAGCAGCCCCCACAGGGGAGAATACGAGCAGTACTTC
>TRBJ1-4|.|.|TRBV20-1
CSARDASFDNEKLFF
TGCAGTGCTAGAGATGCGAGTTTTGATAATGAAAAACTGTTTTTT
>TRBJ2-3|once|.|TRBV5-1
CASSASDSTDTQYF
TGCGCCAGCAGCGCTAGCGACAGCACAGATACGCAGTATTTT
>TRBJ2-3|.|.|TRBV5-1
CASSLGNGAADTQYF
TGCGCCAGCAGCTTGGGAAACGGGGCGGCAGATACGCAGTATTTT
>TRBJ2-3|.|TRBD2|TRBV12-3/TRBV12-4
CASSWILLAGGTDTQYF
TGTGCCAGCAGTTGGATTCTACTAGCGGGAGGCACAGATACGCAGTATTTT
>TRBJ1-1|few|.|TRBV5-1
CASSLEGWGATEAFF
TGCGCCAGCAGCTTGGAGGGGTGGGGAGCCACTGAAGCTTTCTTT
>TRBJ2-5|.|.|TRBV30
CAWGGSLALQETQYF
TGTGCCTGGGGGGGGAGTTTAGCGCTCCAAGAGACCCAGTACTTC
>TRBJ2-7|.|.|TRBV11-2
CASSLASIGGYEQYF
TGTGCCAGCAGCTTAGCCTCCATCGGGGGCTACGAGCAGTACTTC
>TRBJ2-7|.|.|TRBV7-9
CASSRNVGERRF
TGTGCCAGTAGCCGCAACGTGGGGGAACGGAGATTC
>TRBJ1-1|.|.|TRBV7-9
CASSSTDEAFF
TGTGCCAGCAGCTCGACAGATGAAGCTTTCTTT
>TRBJ1-2|.|.|TRBV7-2
CASSFVYGYTF
TGTGCCAGCAGCTTTGTCTATGGCTACACCTTC